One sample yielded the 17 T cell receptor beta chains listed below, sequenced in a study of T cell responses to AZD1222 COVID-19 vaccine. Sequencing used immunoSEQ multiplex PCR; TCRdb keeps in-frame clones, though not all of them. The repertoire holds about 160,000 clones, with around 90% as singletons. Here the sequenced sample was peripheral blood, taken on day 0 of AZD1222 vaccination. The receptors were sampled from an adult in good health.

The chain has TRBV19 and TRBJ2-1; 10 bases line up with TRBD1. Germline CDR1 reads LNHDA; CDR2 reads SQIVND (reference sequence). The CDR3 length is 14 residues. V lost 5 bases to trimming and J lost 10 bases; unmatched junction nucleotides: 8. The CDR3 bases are TGTGCCAGTAGTCGCTCGGACAGGGGGTTGGAGCAGTTCTTC. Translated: CASSRSDRGLEQFF.

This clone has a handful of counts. The chain's CDR3 is CASSYGGKAYEQYF. The CDR3 bases are TGTGCCAGCAGTTACGGCGGGAAGGCCTACGAGCAGTACTTC. The rearrangement joins TRBV6-2 or TRBV6-3 to TRBJ2-7; tentatively, D is TRBD2 (6 bases). The germline CDR1 and CDR2 sequences are MNHEY and SVGEGT. Trimming left V 2 bases short and J 2 bases short, with 10 bases between. This CDR3 spans 14 amino acids.

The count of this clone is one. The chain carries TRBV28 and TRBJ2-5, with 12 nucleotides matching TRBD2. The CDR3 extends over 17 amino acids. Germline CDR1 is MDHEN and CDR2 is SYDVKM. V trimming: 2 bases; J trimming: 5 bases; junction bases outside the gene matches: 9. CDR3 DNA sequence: TGTGCCAGCAGTTTAAGTCTAGCGGGAGGGCCGGGGGAGACCCAGTACTTC. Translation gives CASSLSLAGGPGETQYF.

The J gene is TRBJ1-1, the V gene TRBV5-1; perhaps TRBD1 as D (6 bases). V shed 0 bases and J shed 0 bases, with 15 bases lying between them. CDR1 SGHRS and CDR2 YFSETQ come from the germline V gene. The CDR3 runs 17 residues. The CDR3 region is CASSLELGGGMNTEAFF. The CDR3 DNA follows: TGCGCCAGCAGCTTGGAGTTGGGGGGCGGGATGAACACTGAAGCTTTCTTT.

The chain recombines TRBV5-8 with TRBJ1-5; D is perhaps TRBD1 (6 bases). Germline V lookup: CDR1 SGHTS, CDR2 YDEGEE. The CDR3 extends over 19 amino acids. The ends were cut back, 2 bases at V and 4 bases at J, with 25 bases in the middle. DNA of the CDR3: TGTGCCAGCAGCTTCTTCCGGGACAAGAAGTTATCAGTGAATCAGCCCCAGCATTTT. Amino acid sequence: CASSFFRDKKLSVNQPQHF.

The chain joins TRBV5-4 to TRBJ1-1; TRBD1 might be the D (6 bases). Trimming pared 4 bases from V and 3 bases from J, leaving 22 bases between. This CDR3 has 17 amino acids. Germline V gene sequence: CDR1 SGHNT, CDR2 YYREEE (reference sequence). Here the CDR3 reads CASSRVELGHTDTEAFF. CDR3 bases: TGTGCCAGCAGCCGAGTAGAGCTGGGACACACTGACACTGAAGCTTTCTTT.

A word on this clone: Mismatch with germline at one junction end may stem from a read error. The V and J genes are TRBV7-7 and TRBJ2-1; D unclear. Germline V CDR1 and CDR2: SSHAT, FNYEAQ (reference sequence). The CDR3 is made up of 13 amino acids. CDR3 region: CASSLAELNEQFF. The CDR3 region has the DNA TGTGCTAGCAGCTTAGCAGAGCTCAATGAGCAGTTCTTC.

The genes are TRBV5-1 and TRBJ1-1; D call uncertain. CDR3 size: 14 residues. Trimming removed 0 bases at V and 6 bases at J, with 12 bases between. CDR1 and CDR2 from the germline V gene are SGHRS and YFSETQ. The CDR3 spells CASSLEVSKAEAFF. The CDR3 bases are TGCGCCAGCAGCTTGGAGGTCTCGAAGGCTGAAGCTTTCTTT. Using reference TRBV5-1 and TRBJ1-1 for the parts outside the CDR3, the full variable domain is KAGVTQTPRYLIKTRGQQVTLSCSPISGHRSVSWYQQTPGQGLQFLFEYFSETQRNKGNFPGRFSGRQFSNSRSEMNVSTLELGDSALYLCASSLEVSKAEAFFGQGTRLTVV.

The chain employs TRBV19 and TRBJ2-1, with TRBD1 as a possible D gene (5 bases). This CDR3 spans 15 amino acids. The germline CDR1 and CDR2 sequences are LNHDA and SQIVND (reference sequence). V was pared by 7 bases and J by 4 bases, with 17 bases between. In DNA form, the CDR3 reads TGTGCCAGTATTGGGGCACACGATGGATACAATGAGCAGTTCTTC. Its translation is CASIGAHDGYNEQFF.

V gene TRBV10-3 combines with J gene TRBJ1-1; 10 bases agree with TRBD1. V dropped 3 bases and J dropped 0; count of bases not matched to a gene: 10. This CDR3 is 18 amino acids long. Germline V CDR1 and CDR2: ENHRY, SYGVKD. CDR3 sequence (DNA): TGTGCCATCAGTGACCCTGAGGGACAGGGGTCGATGAACACTGAAGCTTTCTTT. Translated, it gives CAISDPEGQGSMNTEAFF.

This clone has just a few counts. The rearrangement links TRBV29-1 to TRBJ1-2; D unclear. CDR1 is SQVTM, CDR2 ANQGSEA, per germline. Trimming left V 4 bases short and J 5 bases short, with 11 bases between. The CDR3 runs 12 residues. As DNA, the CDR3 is TGCAGCGTTGGTTTGGGCGGGTATGGCTACACCTTC. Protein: CSVGLGGYGYTF.

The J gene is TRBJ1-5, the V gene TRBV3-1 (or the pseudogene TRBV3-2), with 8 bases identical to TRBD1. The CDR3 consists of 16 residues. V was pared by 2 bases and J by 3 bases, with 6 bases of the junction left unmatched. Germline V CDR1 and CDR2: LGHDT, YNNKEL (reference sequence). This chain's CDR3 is CASSQSSGGPNQPQHF. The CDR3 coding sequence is TGTGCCAGCAGCCAATCGTCAGGGGGCCCCAATCAGCCCCAGCATTTT.

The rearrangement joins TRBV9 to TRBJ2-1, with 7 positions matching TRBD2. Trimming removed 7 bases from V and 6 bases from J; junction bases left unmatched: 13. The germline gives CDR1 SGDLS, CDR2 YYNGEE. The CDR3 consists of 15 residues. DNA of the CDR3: TGTGCCAGCGGGCCTGGCGGGAGTACTTCCAATGAGCAGTTCTTC. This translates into CASGPGGSTSNEQFF.

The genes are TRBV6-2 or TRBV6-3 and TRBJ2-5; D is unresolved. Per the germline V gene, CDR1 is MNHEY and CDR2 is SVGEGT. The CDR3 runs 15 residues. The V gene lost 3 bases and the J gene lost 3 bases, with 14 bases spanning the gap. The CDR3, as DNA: TGTGCCAGCAGTTATTGGGGTTTACGGGAAGAGACCCAGTACTTC. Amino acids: CASSYWGLREETQYF.

This CDR3 reads CAISEWQNTEAFF. The CDR3 DNA reads as TGTGCCATCAGTGAGTGGCAGAACACTGAAGCTTTCTTT. The V and J genes are TRBV10-3 and TRBJ1-1; D is ambiguous. Trimming stripped 1 base from V and 1 base from J, with 4 bases between. The CDR3 sequence is 13 residues long. Germline CDR1 is ENHRY and CDR2 is SYGVKD.

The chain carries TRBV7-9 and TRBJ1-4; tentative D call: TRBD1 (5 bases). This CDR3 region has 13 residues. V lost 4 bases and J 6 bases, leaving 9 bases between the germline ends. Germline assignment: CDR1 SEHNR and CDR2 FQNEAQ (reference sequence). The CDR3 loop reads CASSSVGDEKLFF. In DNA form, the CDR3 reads TGTGCCAGCAGCTCCGTAGGGGATGAAAAACTGTTTTTT.

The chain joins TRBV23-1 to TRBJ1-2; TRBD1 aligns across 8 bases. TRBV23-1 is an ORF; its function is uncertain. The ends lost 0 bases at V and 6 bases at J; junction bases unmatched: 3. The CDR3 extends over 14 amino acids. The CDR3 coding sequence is TGCGCCAGCAGTCAATCGGGACAGGCTCATGGCTACACCTTC. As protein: CASSQSGQAHGYTF.